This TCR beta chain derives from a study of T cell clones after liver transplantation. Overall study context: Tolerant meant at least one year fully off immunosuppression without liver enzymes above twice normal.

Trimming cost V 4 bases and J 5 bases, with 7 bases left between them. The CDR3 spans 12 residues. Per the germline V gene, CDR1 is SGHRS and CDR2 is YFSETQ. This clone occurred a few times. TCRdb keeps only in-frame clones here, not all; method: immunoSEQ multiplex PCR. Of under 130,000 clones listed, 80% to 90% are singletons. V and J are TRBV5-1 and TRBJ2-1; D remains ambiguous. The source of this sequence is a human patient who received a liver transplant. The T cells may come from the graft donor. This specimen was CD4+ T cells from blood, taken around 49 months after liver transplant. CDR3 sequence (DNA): TGCGCCAGCAGCCTTATAGACAATGAGCAGTTCTTC. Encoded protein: CASSLIDNEQFF.